The 5 T cell receptor beta chains given below trace back to one sample, sequenced in a study of CD8 T cells in ankylosing spondylitis (dated by TCRdb to the late 2010s). Libraries were made using 5' RACE. Instrument used: Illumina HiSeq 2500. The public sequencing data were trimmed at Q25 with fastp and processed into clonotypes with MiXCR by TCRdb, which kept only in-frame beta chains. Records with the same CDR3 protein are collapsed into one entry carrying the most frequent genes and DNA. This sample comprises just under 550,000 distinct CDR3 sequences, over 9.5% of them detected only once. The top ten clones comprise under 7.5% of the sample. The paper's findings and limits, for the study overall: Blood from ankylosing spondylitis patients appeared to be characterized by a TCR beta motif composed of about eight highly homologous amino acid variants.

Their recognized antigens are unknown. The source material was blood, either unsorted or a sorted T cell fraction (not recorded which). The receptors were gathered from a male donor with ankylosing spondylitis.

This clonotype has just a few counts. The gene calls are TRBV7-9 and TRBJ2-3, with D possibly matching TRBD2 (6 bases). This CDR3 spans 17 amino acids. The V gene lost 4 bases and the J gene lost 2 bases, with 19 bases spanning the gap. CDR1 is SEHNR and CDR2 is FQNEAQ in the germline V gene (reference sequence). This CDR3 is CASSSLFSGENTDTQYF. CDR3 coding DNA: TGTGCCAGCAGCTCCTTGTTTTCGGGAGAGAACACAGATACGCAGTATTTT. The full variable domain, with the rest looked up from reference TRBV7-9 and TRBJ2-3, is DTGVSQNPRHKITKRGQNVTFRCDPISEHNRLYWYRQTLGQGPEFLTYFQNEAQLEKSRLLSDRFSAERPKGSFSTLEIQRTEQGDSAMYLCASSSLFSGENTDTQYFGPGTRLTVL.

This clonotype was counted ten times or more. The J gene is TRBJ1-5, the V gene TRBV5-6, with TRBD1 as a possible D gene (6 bases). CDR3 size: 15 residues. Trimming removed 4 bases from V and 7 bases from J, with 18 bases in between. Looked up from germline, CDR1 is SGHDT and CDR2 is YYEEEE. The CDR3 sequence is CASSDRTRRGQPQHF. As DNA, the CDR3 is TGTGCCAGCAGCGATAGGACCCGAAGGGGGCAGCCCCAGCATTTT.

The chain employs TRBV15 and TRBJ1-5; no clear D. Germline loops: CDR1 LNHNV, CDR2 YYDKDF (reference sequence). V shed 4 bases and J shed 4 bases, with 8 bases lying between them. CDR3 length: 13 amino acids. CDR3 sequence reads: CATSIDLNQPQHF. CDR3 DNA: TGTGCCACCAGCATTGACCTTAATCAGCCCCAGCATTTT.

This clonotype was counted a few times. The J gene is TRBJ2-4, the V gene TRBV29-1; D gene unclear. The V gene lost 1 base and the J gene lost 5 bases, with 9 bases spanning the gap. Looked up from germline, CDR1 is SQVTM and CDR2 is ANQGSEA. The length of the CDR3 is 13 residues. As DNA, the CDR3 is TGCAGCGTTGAAGTGCCGCCGGAAAACATTCAGTACTTC. Protein: CSVEVPPENIQYF.

This clonotype has a count of ten or more. The V call is TRBV7-9, the J call TRBJ1-1; D is unresolved. The CDR3 has 12 amino acids. In germline, CDR1 is SEHNR, CDR2 FQNEAQ (reference sequence). V dropped 2 bases and J dropped 9 bases, with 10 bases sitting between them. CDR3: CASSLYRDQAFF. CDR3 nucleotide sequence: TGTGCCAGCAGCTTATATAGGGATCAAGCTTTCTTT.